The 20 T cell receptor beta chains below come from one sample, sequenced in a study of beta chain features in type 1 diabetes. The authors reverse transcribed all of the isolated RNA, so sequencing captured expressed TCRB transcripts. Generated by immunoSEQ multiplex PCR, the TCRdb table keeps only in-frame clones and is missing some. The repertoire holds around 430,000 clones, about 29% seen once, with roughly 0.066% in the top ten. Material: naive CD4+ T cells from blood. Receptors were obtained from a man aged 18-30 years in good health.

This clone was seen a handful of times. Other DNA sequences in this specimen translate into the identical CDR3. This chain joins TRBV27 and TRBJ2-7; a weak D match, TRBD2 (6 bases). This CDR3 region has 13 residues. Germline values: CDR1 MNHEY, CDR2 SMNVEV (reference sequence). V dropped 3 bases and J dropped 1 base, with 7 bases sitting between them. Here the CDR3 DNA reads TGTGCCAGCAGTTTGCTAGCGTCCTACGAGCAGTACTTC. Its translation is CASSLLASYEQYF.

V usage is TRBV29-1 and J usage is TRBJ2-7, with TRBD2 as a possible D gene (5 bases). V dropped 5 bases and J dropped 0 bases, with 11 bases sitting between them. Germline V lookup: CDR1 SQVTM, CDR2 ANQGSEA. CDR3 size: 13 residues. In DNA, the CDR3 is TGCAGCGTTATCGGGGTTCCCTCCTACGAGCAGTACTTC. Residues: CSVIGVPSYEQYF.

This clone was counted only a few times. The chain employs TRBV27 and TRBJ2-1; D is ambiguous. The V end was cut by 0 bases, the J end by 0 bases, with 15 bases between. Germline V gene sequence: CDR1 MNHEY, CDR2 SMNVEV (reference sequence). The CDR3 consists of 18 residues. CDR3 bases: TGTGCCAGCAGTTTATCCCCCGCAAAGCATAGCTCCTACAATGAGCAGTTCTTC. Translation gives CASSLSPAKHSSYNEQFF.

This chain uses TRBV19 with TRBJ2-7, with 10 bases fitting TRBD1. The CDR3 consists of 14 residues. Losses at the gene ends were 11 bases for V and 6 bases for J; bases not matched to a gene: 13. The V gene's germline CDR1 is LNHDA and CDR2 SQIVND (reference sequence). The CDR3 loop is CACSYRDRGSEQYF. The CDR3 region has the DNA TGTGCCTGCTCCTACCGGGACAGGGGTTCCGAGCAGTACTTC.

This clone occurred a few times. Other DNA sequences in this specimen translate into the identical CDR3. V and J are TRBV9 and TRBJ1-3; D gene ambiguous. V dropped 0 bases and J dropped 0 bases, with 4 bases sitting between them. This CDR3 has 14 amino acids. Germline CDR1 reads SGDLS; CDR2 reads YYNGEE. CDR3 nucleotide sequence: TGTGCCAGCAGCGTAGCCGGCTCTGGAAACACCATATATTTT. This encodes CASSVAGSGNTIYF.

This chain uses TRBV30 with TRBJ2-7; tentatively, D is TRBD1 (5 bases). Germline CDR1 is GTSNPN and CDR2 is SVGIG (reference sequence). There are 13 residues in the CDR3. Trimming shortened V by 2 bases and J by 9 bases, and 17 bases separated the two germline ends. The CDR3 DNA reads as TGTGCCTGGAGTCCGAGGACACTGGTGGGGCAGTACTTC. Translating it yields CAWSPRTLVGQYF.

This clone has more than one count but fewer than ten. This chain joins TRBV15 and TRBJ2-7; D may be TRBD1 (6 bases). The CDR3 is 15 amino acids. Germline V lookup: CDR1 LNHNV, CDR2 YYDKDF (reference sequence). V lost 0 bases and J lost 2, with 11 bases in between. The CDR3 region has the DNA TGTGCCACCAGCAGAGAGAGGACAGTTCCCTACGAGCAGTACTTC. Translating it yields CATSRERTVPYEQYF.

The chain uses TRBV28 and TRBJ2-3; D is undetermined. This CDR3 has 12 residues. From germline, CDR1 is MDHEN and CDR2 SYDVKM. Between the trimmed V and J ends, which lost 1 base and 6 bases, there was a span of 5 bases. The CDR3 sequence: CASSLYGDTQYF. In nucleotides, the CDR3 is TGTGCCAGCAGTTTATACGGGGATACGCAGTATTTT.

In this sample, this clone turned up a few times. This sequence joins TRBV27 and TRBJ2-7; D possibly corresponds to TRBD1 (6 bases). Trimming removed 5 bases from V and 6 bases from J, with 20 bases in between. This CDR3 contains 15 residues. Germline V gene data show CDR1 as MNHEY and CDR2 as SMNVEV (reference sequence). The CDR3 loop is CASSPHRQVPREQYF. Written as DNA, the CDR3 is TGTGCCAGCAGTCCACATAGACAGGTCCCTCGCGAGCAGTACTTC.

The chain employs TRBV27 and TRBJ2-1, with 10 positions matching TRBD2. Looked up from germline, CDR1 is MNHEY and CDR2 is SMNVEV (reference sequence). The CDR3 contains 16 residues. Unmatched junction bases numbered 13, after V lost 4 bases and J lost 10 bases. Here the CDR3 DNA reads TGTGCCAGCAGTTCCGTTCGCGCTAGCGGGAGAGGAGAGCAGTTCTTC. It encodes CASSSVRASGRGEQFF.

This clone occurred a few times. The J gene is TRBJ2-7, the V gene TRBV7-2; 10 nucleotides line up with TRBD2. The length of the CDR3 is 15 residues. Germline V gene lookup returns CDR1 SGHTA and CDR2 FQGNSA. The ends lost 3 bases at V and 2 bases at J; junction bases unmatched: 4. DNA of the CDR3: TGTGCCAGCAGCTTTGGGACTAGCGTTACCTACGAGCAGTACTTC. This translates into CASSFGTSVTYEQYF. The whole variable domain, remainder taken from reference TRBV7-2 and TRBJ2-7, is GAGVSQSPSNKVTEKGKDVELRCDPISGHTALYWYRQSLGQGLEFLIYFQGNSAPDKSGLPSDRFSAERTGGSVSTLTIQRTQQEDSAVYLCASSFGTSVTYEQYFGPGTRLTVT.

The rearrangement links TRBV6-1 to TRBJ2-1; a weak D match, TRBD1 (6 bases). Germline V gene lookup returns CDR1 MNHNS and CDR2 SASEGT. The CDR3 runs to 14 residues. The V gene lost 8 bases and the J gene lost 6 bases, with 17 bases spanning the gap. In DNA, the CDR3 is TGTGCCAGCCCCGCCAAGGACAGTTTCAATGAGCAGTTCTTC. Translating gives CASPAKDSFNEQFF.

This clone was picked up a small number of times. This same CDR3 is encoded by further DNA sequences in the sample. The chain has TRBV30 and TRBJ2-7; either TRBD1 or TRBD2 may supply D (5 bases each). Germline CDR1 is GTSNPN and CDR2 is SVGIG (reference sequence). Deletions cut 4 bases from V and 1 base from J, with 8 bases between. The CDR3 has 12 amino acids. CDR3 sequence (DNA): TGTGCCTGGACGGGACCGTCCTACGAGCAGTACTTC. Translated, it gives CAWTGPSYEQYF. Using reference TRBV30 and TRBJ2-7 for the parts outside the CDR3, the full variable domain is SQTIHQWPATLVQPVGSPLSLECTVEGTSNPNLYWYRQAAGRGLQLLFYSVGIGQISSEVPQNLSASRPQDRQFILSSKKLLLSDSGFYLCAWTGPSYEQYFGPGTRLTVT.

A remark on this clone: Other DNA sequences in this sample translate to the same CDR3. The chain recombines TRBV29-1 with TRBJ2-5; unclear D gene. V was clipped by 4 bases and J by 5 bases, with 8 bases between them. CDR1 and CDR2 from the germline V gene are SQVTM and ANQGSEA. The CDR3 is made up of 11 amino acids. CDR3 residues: CSVAPGETQYF. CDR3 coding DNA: TGCAGCGTTGCACCAGGCGAGACCCAGTACTTC.

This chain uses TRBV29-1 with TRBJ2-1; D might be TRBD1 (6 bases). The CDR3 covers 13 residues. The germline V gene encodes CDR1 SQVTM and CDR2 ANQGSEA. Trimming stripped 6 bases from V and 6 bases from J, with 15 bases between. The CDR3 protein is CSVTLDSLNEQFF. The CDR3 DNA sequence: TGCAGCGTCACATTGGACAGCCTCAATGAGCAGTTCTTC.

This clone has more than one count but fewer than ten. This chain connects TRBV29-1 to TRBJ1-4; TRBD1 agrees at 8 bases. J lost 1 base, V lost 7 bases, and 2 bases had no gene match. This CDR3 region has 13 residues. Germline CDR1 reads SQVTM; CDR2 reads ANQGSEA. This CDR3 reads CSAGQGTNEKLFF. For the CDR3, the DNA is TGCAGCGCCGGACAGGGAACTAATGAAAAACTGTTTTTT.

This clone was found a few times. The CDR3 region is CASSPRLASYEQYF. In nucleotides, the CDR3 is TGTGCCAGCAGCCCACGACTAGCTTCCTACGAGCAGTACTTC. V and J are TRBV9 and TRBJ2-7; 7 bases are shared with TRBD2. The CDR3 is 14 amino acids. CDR1 is SGDLS and CDR2 is YYNGEE in the germline V gene. V shed 4 bases and J 1 base; nucleotides not matched to a gene: 5.

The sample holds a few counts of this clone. The CDR3 sequence: CASSVAPREGGGDNEQFF. The CDR3 DNA sequence: TGTGCCAGCAGCGTAGCGCCTCGGGAAGGCGGAGGGGACAATGAGCAGTTCTTC. V usage is TRBV9 and J usage is TRBJ2-1; a weak D match, TRBD2 (6 bases). This CDR3 contains 18 residues. Germline CDR1 and CDR2: SGDLS and YYNGEE. Trimming took off 0 bases at V and 5 bases at J, with 21 bases between the two ends.

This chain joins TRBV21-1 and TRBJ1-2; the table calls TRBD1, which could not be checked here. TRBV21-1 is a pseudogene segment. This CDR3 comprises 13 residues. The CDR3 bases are TGTGCCAGCAGCAAGGGACAGATCTATGGCTACACCTTC. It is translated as CASSKGQIYGYTF.

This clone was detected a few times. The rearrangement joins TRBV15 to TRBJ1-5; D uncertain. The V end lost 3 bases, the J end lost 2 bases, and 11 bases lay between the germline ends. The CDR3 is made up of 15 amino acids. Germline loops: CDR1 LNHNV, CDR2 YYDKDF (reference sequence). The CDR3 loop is CATSRLTGGNQPQHF. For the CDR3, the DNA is TGTGCCACCAGCAGGCTAACCGGGGGCAATCAGCCCCAGCATTTT.